One sample yielded the 3 T cell receptor beta chains listed below, sequenced in a study of blood T cell repertoires in COVID-19. The method was immunoSEQ multiplex PCR; TCRdb's version includes in-frame clones alone and lacks a portion of them. Among about 90,000 clones listed, roughly nine tenths were seen once. The specimen sequenced was peripheral blood. These receptors originate from a woman in her 70s with acute or convalescent COVID-19.

The rearrangement uses TRBV2 and TRBJ1-5; unclear D gene. Trimming stripped 4 bases from V and 0 bases from J, with 10 bases between. Germline lookup yields CDR1 SNHLY and CDR2 FYNNEI. The CDR3 runs to 15 residues. The CDR3 DNA is TGTGCCAGCAGTGGGGCTCTATATAGCAATCAGCCCCAGCATTTT. It specifies CASSGALYSNQPQHF.

The chain combines TRBV19 with TRBJ1-5, with 7 bases that match TRBD1. Germline CDR1 is LNHDA and CDR2 is SQIVND (reference sequence). Trimming at V came to 8 bases and at J to 1 base, leaving 8 bases not matched to a gene. The CDR3 runs to 15 residues. The CDR3 nucleotides are TGTGCCAGTTCAATTAGCAGGGGGAGCAATCAGCCCCAGCATTTT. Residues: CASSISRGSNQPQHF.

This rearrangement joins TRBV6-1 to TRBJ2-7; unclear D gene. Trimming pared 1 base from V and 6 bases from J, leaving 10 bases between. The CDR3 length is 13 residues. Germline V CDR1 and CDR2: MNHNS, SASEGT. CDR3 DNA sequence: TGTGCCAGCAGTGAAGTTCGACAAGCCGAGCAGTACGTC. Translated, it gives CASSEVRQAEQYV.